This T cell receptor (beta chain) came from a study of T cell repertoires in cytomegalovirus infection. Study details: Through public TCR beta signatures, both CMV infection and matching HLA type were indicated.

This CDR3 contains 16 residues. Germline CDR1 reads SGHAT; CDR2 reads FQNNGV. After removal of 7 bases from V and 0 bases from J, the junction contained 10 bases not matched to a gene. TCRdb re-called the reads through MiXCR, storing one row per CDR3 protein. Of around 140,000 distinct CDR3 sequences listed, about 6% are singletons. The sample holds many counts of this clonotype. Its target is unknown. Study-level findings and limits: Cumulative public TCR beta family frequency identified CMV carriers with the relevant HLA. CMV-specific TCR beta clonotypes restricted by HLA-C dominated the ex vivo response.

The TCR was taken from a human donor in good health (CMV status not recorded). Some clones in this sample may be carry-over from other donors' samples. What was sequenced was PBMCs. This rearrangement joins TRBV11-2 to TRBJ2-3; 7 bases agree with TRBD2. In nucleotides, the CDR3 is TGTGCCAGCACCCAAGGAGCGCGGGGGAGCACAGATACGCAGTATTTT. Protein product: CASTQGARGSTDTQYF.